Shown below are 6 T cell receptor beta chains from a single sample sequenced in a study of T-cell memory formation after mild COVID-19. MiXCR was run by TCRdb on the 5' RACE reads, yielding one entry per CDR3 protein. The table includes approximately 230,000 distinct CDR3 sequences, about 15% detected once. The sample comprised PBMCs or a T cell subset sorted from them (not recorded which). Receptors were obtained from a man between 18 and 35 years old who had mild COVID-19 (a few samples of this study predate the infection). Cell type and time point are not known.

This clonotype was picked up many times. The rearrangement links TRBV5-1 to TRBJ2-1, with 11 bases matching TRBD2. Trimming took 4 bases from V and 5 from J; bases not matched to a gene: 11. The CDR3 is made up of 17 amino acids. CDR1 and CDR2 (germline): SGHRS, YFSETQ. The CDR3 bases are TGCGCCAGCAGCCTGGCCCGTCTAGCGGGGGGCCACAATGAGCAGTTCTTC. This codes for CASSLARLAGGHNEQFF. The full variable domain, with the rest looked up from reference TRBV5-1 and TRBJ2-1, is KAGVTQTPRYLIKTRGQQVTLSCSPISGHRSVSWYQQTPGQGLQFLFEYFSETQRNKGNFPGRFSGRQFSNSRSEMNVSTLELGDSALYLCASSLARLAGGHNEQFFGPGTRLTVL.

The rearrangement joins TRBV7-2 to TRBJ1-2; no firm D call. Germline V CDR1 and CDR2: SGHTA, FQGNSA. The V end was cut by 2 bases, the J end by 3 bases, with 16 bases between. The CDR3 runs 16 residues. The CDR3 sequence is CASSLRPPEYDYGYTF. The CDR3 bases are TGTGCCAGCAGCTTACGACCCCCAGAGTATGACTATGGCTACACCTTC.

The rearrangement links TRBV4-2 to TRBJ1-5, with 8 positions matching TRBD1. Per the germline V gene, CDR1 is LGHNA and CDR2 is YNFKEQ. This CDR3 contains 19 residues. Trimming at V came to 0 bases and at J to 2 bases, leaving 12 bases not matched to a gene. CDR3 bases: TGTGCCAGCAGCCAAGATCTATTGACAGGGGTCGCGGGCAATCAGCCCCAGCATTTT. This gives the protein CASSQDLLTGVAGNQPQHF.

The chain recombines TRBV20-1 with TRBJ2-5; TRBD2 matches 9 bases. The CDR3 sequence is 16 residues long. The trim removed 6 bases at V and 5 bases at J, leaving 16 bases unmatched. Germline values: CDR1 DFQATT, CDR2 SNEGSKA (reference sequence). CDR3 coding DNA: TGCAGTGCCCAGTCGGCGGGGGGGCGGTTTGGGGAGACCCAGTACTTC. Its protein is CSAQSAGGRFGETQYF.

This clonotype has only a few counts. The V call is TRBV5-1, the J call TRBJ1-1, with 11 bases identical to TRBD1. This CDR3 has 17 residues. Germline V gene data show CDR1 as SGHRS and CDR2 as YFSETQ. Germline trimming cut 6 bases from V and 0 bases from J; bases unmatched to any gene: 10. CDR3 sequence (DNA): TGCGCCAGCACCCGCGGGACAGGGGGGAGAGTGAACACTGAAGCTTTCTTT. It is translated as CASTRGTGGRVNTEAFF.

This clonotype was picked up many times. The chain is built from TRBV12-3 or TRBV12-4 and TRBJ2-6; D is unresolved. This CDR3 has 13 residues. V lost 5 bases and J lost 6, with 8 bases in between. CDR3 sequence: CASSPESANVLTF. CDR3 in DNA: TGTGCCAGCAGTCCGGAGTCGGCCAACGTCCTGACTTTC.